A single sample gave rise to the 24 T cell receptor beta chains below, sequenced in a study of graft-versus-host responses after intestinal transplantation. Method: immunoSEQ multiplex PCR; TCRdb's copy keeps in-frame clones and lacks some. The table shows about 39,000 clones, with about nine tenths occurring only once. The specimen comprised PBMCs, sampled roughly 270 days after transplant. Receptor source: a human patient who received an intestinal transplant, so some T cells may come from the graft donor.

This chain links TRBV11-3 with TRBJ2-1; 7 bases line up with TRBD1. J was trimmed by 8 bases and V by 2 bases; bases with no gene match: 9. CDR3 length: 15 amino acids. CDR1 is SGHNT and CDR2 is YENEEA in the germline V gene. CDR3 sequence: CASSLPSGTVHEQFF. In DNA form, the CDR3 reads TGTGCCAGCAGCTTACCGTCCGGGACAGTCCATGAGCAGTTCTTC.

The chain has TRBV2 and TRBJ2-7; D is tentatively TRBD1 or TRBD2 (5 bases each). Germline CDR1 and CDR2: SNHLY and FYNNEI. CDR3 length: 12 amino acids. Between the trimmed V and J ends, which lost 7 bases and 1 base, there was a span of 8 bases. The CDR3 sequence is CASNGASYEQYF. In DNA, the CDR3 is TGTGCCAGCAACGGGGCTTCCTACGAGCAGTACTTC.

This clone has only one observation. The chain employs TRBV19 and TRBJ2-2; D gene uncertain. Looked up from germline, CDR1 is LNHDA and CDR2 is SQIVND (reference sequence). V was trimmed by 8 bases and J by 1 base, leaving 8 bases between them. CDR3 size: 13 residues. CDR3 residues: CASRVGNTGELFF. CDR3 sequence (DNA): TGTGCCAGTCGTGTTGGGAACACCGGGGAGCTGTTTTTT.

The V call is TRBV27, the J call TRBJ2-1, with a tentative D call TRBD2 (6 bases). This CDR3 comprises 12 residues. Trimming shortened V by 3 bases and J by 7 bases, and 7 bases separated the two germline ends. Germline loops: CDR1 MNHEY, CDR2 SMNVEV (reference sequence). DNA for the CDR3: TGTGCCAGCAGTTTGGGGGGTAATGAGCAGTTCTTC. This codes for CASSLGGNEQFF.

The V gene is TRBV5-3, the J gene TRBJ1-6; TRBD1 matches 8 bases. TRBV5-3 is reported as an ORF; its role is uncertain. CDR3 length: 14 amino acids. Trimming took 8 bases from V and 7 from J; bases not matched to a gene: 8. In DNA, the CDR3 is TGTGCCAGCAGCCCGGGACAGGAAAATTCACCCCTCCACTTT. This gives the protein CASSPGQENSPLHF.

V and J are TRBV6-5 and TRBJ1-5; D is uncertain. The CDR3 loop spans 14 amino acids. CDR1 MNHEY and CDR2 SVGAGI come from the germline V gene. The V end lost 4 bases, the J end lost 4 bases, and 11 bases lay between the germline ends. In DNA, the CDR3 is TGTGCCAGCAGTTTGGTACAGAGTAATCAGCCCCAGCATTTT. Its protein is CASSLVQSNQPQHF.

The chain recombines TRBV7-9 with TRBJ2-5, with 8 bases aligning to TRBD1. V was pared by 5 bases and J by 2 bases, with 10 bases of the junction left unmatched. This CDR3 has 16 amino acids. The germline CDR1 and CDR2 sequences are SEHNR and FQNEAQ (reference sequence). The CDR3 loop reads CASSPRTGSFQETQYF. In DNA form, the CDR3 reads TGTGCCAGCAGCCCTCGGACAGGGTCGTTTCAAGAGACCCAGTACTTC.

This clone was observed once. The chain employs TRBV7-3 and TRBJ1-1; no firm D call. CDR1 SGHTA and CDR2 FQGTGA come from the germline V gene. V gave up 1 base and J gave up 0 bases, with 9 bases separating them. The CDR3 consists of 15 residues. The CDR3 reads CASSLNAGMNTEAFF. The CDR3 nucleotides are TGTGCCAGCAGCTTAAATGCGGGAATGAACACTGAAGCTTTCTTT.

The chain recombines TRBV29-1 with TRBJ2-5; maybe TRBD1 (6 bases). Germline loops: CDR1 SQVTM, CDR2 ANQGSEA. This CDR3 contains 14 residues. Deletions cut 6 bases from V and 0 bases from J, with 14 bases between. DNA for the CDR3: TGCAGCGTAAATGTGGCAGGGGACCAAGAGACCCAGTACTTC. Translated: CSVNVAGDQETQYF.

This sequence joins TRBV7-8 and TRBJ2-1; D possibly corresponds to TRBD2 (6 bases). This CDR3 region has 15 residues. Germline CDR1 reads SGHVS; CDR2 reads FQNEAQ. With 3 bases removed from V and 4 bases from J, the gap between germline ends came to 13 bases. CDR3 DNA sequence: TGTGCCAGCAGCTTTAGTCAGGGAGGTTACAATGAGCAGTTCTTC. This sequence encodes CASSFSQGGYNEQFF.

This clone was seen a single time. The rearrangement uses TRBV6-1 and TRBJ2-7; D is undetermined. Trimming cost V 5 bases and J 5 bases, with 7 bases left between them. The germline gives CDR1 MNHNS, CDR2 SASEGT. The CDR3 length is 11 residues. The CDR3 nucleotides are TGTGCCAGCAGTCAGGCCAACGAGCAGTACTTC. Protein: CASSQANEQYF.

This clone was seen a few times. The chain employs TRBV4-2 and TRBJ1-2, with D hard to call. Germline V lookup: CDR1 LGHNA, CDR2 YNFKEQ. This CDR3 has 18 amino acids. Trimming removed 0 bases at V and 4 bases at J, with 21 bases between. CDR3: CASSQDGSGMGTGYGYTF. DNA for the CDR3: TGTGCCAGCAGCCAAGATGGGAGTGGGATGGGTACCGGCTATGGCTACACCTTC.

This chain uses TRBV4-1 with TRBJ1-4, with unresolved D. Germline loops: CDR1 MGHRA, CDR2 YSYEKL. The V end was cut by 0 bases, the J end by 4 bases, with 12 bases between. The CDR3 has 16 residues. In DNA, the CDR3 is TGCGCCAGCAGCCAAGACCCCAACGCACGTAATGAAAAACTGTTTTTT. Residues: CASSQDPNARNEKLFF.

The CDR3 is CARHPGLLVLEPKNEQFF. The CDR3 region has the DNA TGTGCCAGACACCCGGGACTTCTGGTTCTAGAACCTAAGAATGAGCAGTTCTTC. The genes are TRBV19 and TRBJ2-1, with D tentatively TRBD2 (6 bases). The germline V gene encodes CDR1 LNHDA and CDR2 SQIVND (reference sequence). The ends were cut back, 9 bases at V and 7 bases at J, with 31 bases in the middle. The CDR3 runs 18 residues. Full variable domain (remainder filled in from reference TRBV19 and TRBJ2-1): DGGITQSPKYLFRKEGQNVTLSCEQNLNHDAMYWYRQDPGQGLRLIYYSQIVNDFQKGDIAEGYSVSREKKESFPLTVTSAQKNPTAFYLCARHPGLLVLEPKNEQFFGPGTRLTVL.

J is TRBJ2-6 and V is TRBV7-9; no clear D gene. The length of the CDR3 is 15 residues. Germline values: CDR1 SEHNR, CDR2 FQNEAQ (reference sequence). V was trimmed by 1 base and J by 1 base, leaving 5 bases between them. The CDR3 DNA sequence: TGTGCCAGCAGCTTAGGGTCATCTGGGGCCAACGTCCTGACTTTC. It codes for CASSLGSSGANVLTF.

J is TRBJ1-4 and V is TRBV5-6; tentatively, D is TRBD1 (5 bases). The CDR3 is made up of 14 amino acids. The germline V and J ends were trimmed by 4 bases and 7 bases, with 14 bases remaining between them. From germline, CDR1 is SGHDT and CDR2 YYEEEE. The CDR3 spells CASSRRGAGEKLFF. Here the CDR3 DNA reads TGTGCCAGCAGCCGTCGTGGGGCCGGTGAAAAACTGTTTTTT.

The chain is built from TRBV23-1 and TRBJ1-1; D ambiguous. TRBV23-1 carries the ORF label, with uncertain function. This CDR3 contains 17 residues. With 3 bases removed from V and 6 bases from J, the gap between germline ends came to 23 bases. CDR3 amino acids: CASSHSGRVFGYPEAFF. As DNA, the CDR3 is TGCGCCAGCAGTCACTCCGGGCGGGTGTTCGGCTACCCTGAAGCTTTCTTT.

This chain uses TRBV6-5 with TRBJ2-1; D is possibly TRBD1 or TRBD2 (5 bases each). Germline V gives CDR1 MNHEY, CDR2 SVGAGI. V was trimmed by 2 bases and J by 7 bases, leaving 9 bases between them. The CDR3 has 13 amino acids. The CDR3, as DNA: TGTGCCAGCAGTTACGGGGGTGGGAATGAGCAGTTCTTC. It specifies CASSYGGGNEQFF.

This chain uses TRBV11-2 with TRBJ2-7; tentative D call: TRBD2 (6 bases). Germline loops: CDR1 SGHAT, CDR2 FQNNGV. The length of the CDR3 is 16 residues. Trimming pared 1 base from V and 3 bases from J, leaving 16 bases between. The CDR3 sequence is CASSLGGSGGGYEQYF. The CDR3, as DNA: TGTGCCAGCAGCTTAGGGGGGTCCGGGGGAGGCTACGAGCAGTACTTC.

The CDR3 DNA is TGTGCCAGCAGCCTTCCGGGGACCTCCAGCCACGTTGCCCAGTACTTC. Its translation: CASSLPGTSSHVAQYF. This chain joins TRBV7-6 and TRBJ2-5, with D possibly called TRBD1 or TRBD2 (5 bases each). Trimming left V 5 bases short and J 9 bases short, with 25 bases between. The CDR3 contains 16 residues. CDR1 and CDR2 (germline): SGHVS, FNYEAQ.

CDR3 nucleotides: TGTGCCAGCAGCTTGTCTAACGGCCCTCACTATGGCTACACCTTC. The encoded protein is CASSLSNGPHYGYTF. V is TRBV5-6 and J is TRBJ1-2; the D is unclear. Between the trimmed V and J ends, which lost 1 base and 3 bases, there was a span of 13 bases. Per germline, CDR1 SGHDT and CDR2 YYEEEE. The CDR3 runs 15 residues.

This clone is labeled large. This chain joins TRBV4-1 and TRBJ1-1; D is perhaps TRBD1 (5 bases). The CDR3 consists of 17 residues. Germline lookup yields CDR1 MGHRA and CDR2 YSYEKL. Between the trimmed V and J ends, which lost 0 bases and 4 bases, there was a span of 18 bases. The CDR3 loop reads CASSQDPLRVMATEAFF. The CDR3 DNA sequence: TGCGCCAGCAGCCAAGACCCCCTCAGGGTCATGGCCACTGAAGCTTTCTTT.

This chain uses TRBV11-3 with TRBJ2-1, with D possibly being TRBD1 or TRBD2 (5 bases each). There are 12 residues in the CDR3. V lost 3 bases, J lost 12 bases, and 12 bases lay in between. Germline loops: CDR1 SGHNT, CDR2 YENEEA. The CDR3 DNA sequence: TGTGCCAGCAGCTTTTGGGGGACCGGGCAGTTCTTC. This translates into CASSFWGTGQFF.

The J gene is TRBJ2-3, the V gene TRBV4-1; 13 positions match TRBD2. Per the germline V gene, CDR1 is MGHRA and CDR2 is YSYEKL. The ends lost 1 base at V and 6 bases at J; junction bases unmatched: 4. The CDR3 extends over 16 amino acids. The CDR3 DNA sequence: TGCGCCAGCAGCCAAGTTAGGACTAGCGGGGGTGATACGCAGTATTTT. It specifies CASSQVRTSGGDTQYF.